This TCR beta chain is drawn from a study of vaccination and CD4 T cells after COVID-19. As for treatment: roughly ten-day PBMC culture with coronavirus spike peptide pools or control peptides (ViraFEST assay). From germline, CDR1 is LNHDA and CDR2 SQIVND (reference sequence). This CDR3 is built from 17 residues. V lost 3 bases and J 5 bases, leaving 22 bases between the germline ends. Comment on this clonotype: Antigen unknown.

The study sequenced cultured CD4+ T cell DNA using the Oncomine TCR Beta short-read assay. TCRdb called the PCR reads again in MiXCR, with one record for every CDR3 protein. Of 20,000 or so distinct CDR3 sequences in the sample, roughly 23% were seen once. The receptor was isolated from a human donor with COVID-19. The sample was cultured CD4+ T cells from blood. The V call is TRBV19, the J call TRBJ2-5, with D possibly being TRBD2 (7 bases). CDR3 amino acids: CASSIGVGGGRWETQYF. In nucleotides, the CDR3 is TGTGCCAGTAGTATCGGGGTCGGCGGGGGCCGTTGGGAGACCCAGTACTTC. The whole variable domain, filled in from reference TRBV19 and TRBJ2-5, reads DGGITQSPKYLFRKEGQNVTLSCEQNLNHDAMYWYRQDPGQGLRLIYYSQIVNDFQKGDIAEGYSVSREKKESFPLTVTSAQKNPTAFYLCASSIGVGGGRWETQYFGPGTRLLVL.